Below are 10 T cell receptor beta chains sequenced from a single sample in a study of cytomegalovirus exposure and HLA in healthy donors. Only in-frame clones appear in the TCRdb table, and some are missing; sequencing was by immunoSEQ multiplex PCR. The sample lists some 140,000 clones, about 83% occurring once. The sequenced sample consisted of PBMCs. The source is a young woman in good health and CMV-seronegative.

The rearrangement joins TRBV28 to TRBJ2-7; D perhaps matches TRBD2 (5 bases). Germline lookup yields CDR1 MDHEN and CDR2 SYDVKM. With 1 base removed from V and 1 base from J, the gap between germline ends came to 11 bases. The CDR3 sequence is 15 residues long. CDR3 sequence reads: CASSLLSSGSYEQYF. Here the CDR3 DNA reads TGTGCCAGCAGTTTATTGTCCAGCGGATCCTACGAGCAGTACTTC.

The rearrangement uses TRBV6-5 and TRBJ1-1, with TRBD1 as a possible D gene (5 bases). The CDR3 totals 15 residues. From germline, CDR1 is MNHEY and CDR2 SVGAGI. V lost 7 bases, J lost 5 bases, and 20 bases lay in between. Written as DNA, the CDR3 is TGTGCCAGCAACTCCTATTCAACAGGCTCGACTGAAGCTTTCTTT. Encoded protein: CASNSYSTGSTEAFF.

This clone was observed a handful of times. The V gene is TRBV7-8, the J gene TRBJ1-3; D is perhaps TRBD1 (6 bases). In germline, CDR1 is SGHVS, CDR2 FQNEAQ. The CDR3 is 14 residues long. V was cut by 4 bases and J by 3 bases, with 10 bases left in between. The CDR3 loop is CASSSGTLGNTIYF. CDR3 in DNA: TGTGCCAGCAGCTCCGGGACACTTGGAAACACCATATATTTT. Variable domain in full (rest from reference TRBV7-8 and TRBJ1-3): GAGVSQSPRYKVAKRGQDVALRCDPISGHVSLFWYQQALGQGPEFLTYFQNEAQLDKSGLPSDRFFAERPEGSVSTLKIQRTQQEDSAVYLCASSSGTLGNTIYFGEGSWLTVV.

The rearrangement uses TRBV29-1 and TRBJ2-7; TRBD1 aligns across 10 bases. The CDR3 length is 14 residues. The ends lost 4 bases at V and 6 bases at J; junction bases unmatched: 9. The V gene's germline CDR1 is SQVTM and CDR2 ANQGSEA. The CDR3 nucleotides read TGCAGCGTTGGATGGGACAGGGGATCAGGCGAGCAGTACTTC. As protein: CSVGWDRGSGEQYF.

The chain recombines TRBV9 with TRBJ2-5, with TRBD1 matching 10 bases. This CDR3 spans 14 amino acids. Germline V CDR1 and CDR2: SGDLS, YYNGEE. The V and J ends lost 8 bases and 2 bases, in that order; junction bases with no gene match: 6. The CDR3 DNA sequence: TGTGCCAGTAGCCGGGACAGGGGACAAGAGACCCAGTACTTC. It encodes CASSRDRGQETQYF.

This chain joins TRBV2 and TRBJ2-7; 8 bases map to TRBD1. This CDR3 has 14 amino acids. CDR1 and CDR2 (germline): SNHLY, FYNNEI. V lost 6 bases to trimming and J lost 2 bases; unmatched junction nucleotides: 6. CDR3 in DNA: TGTGCCAGCAGATTAGGACAGGGTACCTACGAGCAGTACTTC. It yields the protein CASRLGQGTYEQYF. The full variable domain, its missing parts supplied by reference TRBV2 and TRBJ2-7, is EPEVTQTPSHQVTQMGQEVILRCVPISNHLYFYWYRQILGQKVEFLVSFYNNEISEKSEIFDDQFSVERPDGSNFTLKIRSTKLEDSAMYFCASRLGQGTYEQYFGPGTRLTVT.

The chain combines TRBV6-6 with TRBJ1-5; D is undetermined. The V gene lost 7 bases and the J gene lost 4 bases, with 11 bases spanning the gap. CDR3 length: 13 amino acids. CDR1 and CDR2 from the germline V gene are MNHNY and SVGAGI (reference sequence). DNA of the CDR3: TGTGCCAGCACCCAGGTCATTAATCAGCCCCAGCATTTT. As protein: CASTQVINQPQHF.

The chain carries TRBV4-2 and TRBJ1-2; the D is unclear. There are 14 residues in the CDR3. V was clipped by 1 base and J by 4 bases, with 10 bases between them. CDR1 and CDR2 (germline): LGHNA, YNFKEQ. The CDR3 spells CASSQAVGSYGYTF. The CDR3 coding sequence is TGTGCCAGCAGCCAAGCGGTAGGGAGCTATGGCTACACCTTC.

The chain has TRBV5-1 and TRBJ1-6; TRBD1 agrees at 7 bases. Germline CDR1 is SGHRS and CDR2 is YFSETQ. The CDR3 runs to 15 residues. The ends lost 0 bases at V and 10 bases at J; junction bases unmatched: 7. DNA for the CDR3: TGCGCCAGCAGCTTGGAGGGGGCGCGGGGATCACCCCTCCACTTT. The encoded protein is CASSLEGARGSPLHF.

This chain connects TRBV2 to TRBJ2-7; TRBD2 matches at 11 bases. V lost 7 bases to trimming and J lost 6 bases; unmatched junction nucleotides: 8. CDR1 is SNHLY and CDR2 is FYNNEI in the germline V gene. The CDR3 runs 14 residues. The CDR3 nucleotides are TGTGCCAGCACTGGTTTAGCGGGGGGGGCCGAGCAGTACTTC. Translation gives CASTGLAGGAEQYF. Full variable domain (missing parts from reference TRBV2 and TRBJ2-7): EPEVTQTPSHQVTQMGQEVILRCVPISNHLYFYWYRQILGQKVEFLVSFYNNEISEKSEIFDDQFSVERPDGSNFTLKIRSTKLEDSAMYFCASTGLAGGAEQYFGPGTRLTVT.